A selection of T cell receptor beta chains follows, all from one sample in a study of blood T cell repertoires in COVID-19. Clones were sequenced by immunoSEQ multiplex PCR, and TCRdb holds only the in-frame ones, with some missing. The profile shows 300,000 to 450,000 clones, roughly 85% of them singletons. The source material was peripheral blood. The receptors here all came from a woman between 18 and 30 years old with acute or convalescent COVID-19. The CDR3 runs from the conserved cysteine through the conserved F or W. The D gene is left open where the match is weak. Part of the rows lack a size; the others show once, few, many or a class for expanded clones.

DNA: TGTGCCAGCCCCAGCGACAGGGGGCGCGTCAATCAGCCCCAGCATTTT
CDR3: CASPSDRGRVNQPQHF
size: NA
D: TRBD1
J: TRBJ1-5
V: TRBV7-7

DNA: TGTGCCAGCAGCAGAATTAAGTCCGGTGGGACAGAGTTTGTTGAACTGTTTTTT
CDR3: CASSRIKSGGTEFVELFF
size: NA
D: TRBD1
J: TRBJ1-4
V: TRBV7-9

DNA: TGTGCTAGTGGTTTGGCCCTCACAGATACGCAGTATTTT
CDR3: CASGLALTDTQYF
size: NA
D: NA
J: TRBJ2-3
V: TRBV12-5

DNA: TGTGCCAGCAGCCCCGGGACAGGGAAAACCTACGAGCAGTACTTC
CDR3: CASSPGTGKTYEQYF
size: NA
D: TRBD1
J: TRBJ2-7
V: TRBV14

DNA: TGTGCCAGCAGGGGACAGGGAACTGAAGCTTTCTTT
CDR3: CASRGQGTEAFF
size: NA
D: TRBD1
J: TRBJ1-1
V: TRBV12-3/TRBV12-4

DNA: TGTGCCAGCAGCTTAGCGTGGGACAGGGGTCAGCCCCAGCATTTT
CDR3: CASSLAWDRGQPQHF
size: NA
D: TRBD1
J: TRBJ1-5
V: TRBV7-2

DNA: TGCGCCAGCAGATGGACAGGGGAGAACAATGAGCAGTTCTTC
CDR3: CASRWTGENNEQFF
size: NA
D: TRBD1
J: TRBJ2-1
V: TRBV5-1

DNA: TGTGCCAGCAGCTTAGTAAGCGCCCAAGACCAGTACTTC
CDR3: CASSLVSAQDQYF
size: once
D: NA
J: TRBJ2-5
V: TRBV7-9

DNA: TGCGCCAGCAGCCAGCCCACGGCGGGAGGAGGTACAGATACGCAGTATTTT
CDR3: CASSQPTAGGGTDTQYF
size: NA
D: TRBD2
J: TRBJ2-3
V: TRBV5-1

DNA: TGTGCCAGCACCCCCCCCAGCTATGGCTACACCTTC
CDR3: CASTPPSYGYTF
size: NA
D: NA
J: TRBJ1-2
V: TRBV6-5

DNA: TGTGCCAGCAGCCGGACAGGGGCAATTCAAGAGACCCAGTACTTC
CDR3: CASSRTGAIQETQYF
size: NA
D: TRBD1
J: TRBJ2-5
V: TRBV7-3

DNA: TGTGCCAGCAGTGAAGCCCTGGGGGGGGGCCTTCAGCCCCAGCATTTT
CDR3: CASSEALGGGLQPQHF
size: NA
D: NA
J: TRBJ1-5
V: TRBV6-1

DNA: TGTGCCAGCAGCTTACCCCAGGTTCCAGGGGGCGCGTCCTACGAGCAGTACTTC
CDR3: CASSLPQVPGGASYEQYF
size: NA
D: TRBD1
J: TRBJ2-7
V: TRBV11-2

DNA: TGTGCCAGCAGCCTTGTGCTAGCGGGAGTTGGCACCGGGGAGCTGTTTTTT
CDR3: CASSLVLAGVGTGELFF
size: NA
D: TRBD2
J: TRBJ2-2
V: TRBV7-8

DNA: TGTGCCAGCAGCTTGGGTGACAGGTCTGGAAACACCATATATTTT
CDR3: CASSLGDRSGNTIYF
size: NA
D: NA
J: TRBJ1-3
V: TRBV5-8

DNA: TGTGCCAGCAGCGTAGAGGGGGGAGGGCCTGACGAGCAGTACTTC
CDR3: CASSVEGGGPDEQYF
size: NA
D: NA
J: TRBJ2-7
V: TRBV9

DNA: TGTGCCAGCAGGCCCGGACAGGTCCCCTACGAGCAGTACTTC
CDR3: CASRPGQVPYEQYF
size: few
D: TRBD1
J: TRBJ2-7
V: TRBV6-6

DNA: TGTGCCAGCAGCTTAGGAGTCCAAGAGACCCAGTACTTC
CDR3: CASSLGVQETQYF
size: few
D: NA
J: TRBJ2-5
V: TRBV5-4

DNA: TGTGCCATGGGGGCTAGCACCTACGAGCAGTACTTC
CDR3: CAMGASTYEQYF
size: NA
D: NA
J: TRBJ2-7
V: TRBV10-3

DNA: TGTGCCAGCAGCTTATTCCGGCGGGAGGGCCTTAATGAGCAGTTCTTC
CDR3: CASSLFRREGLNEQFF
size: NA
D: TRBD2
J: TRBJ2-1
V: TRBV5-4

DNA: TGTGCCAGCAGTTTTCGGGACAGGGGGTCCTACGAGCAGTACTTC
CDR3: CASSFRDRGSYEQYF
size: NA
D: TRBD1
J: TRBJ2-7
V: TRBV6-5

DNA: TGTGCCAGTAGTTGGGGGCTCTCTGAAGCTTTCTTT
CDR3: CASSWGLSEAFF
size: NA
D: NA
J: TRBJ1-1
V: TRBV19

DNA: TGTGCCAGCAGTTACTCGATAGACTACGAGCAGTACTTC
CDR3: CASSYSIDYEQYF
size: NA
D: NA
J: TRBJ2-7
V: TRBV6-5

DNA: TGCGCCAGCAGCCACTATGACAGCCCCAATCAGCCCCAGCATTTT
CDR3: CASSHYDSPNQPQHF
size: once
D: NA
J: TRBJ1-5
V: TRBV4-1

DNA: TGCGCCAGCAGCCAAGACTCTGGTGAGGCGGATACGCAGTATTTT
CDR3: CASSQDSGEADTQYF
size: NA
D: NA
J: TRBJ2-3
V: TRBV4-1

DNA: TGCGCCAGCAGCTTATCAGGCGTCTCTGGAAACACCATATATTTT
CDR3: CASSLSGVSGNTIYF
size: few
D: NA
J: TRBJ1-3
V: TRBV5-1

DNA: TGCAGTGCTAGTCCCGCGGGGAGAGCCTACAATGAGCAGTTCTTC
CDR3: CSASPAGRAYNEQFF
size: NA
D: NA
J: TRBJ2-1
V: TRBV20-1

DNA: TGTGCCTGGAGCCCCGGGACAGGAGGAACTGAAGCTTTCTTT
CDR3: CAWSPGTGGTEAFF
size: once
D: TRBD1
J: TRBJ1-1
V: TRBV30

DNA: TGCGCCAGCAGCGAAGGGACAGGGGCTTGGAACACTGAAGCTTTCTTT
CDR3: CASSEGTGAWNTEAFF
size: NA
D: TRBD1
J: TRBJ1-1
V: TRBV5-1

DNA: TGCGCCAGCAGCAGGGGGGGCGAAGGCTATGGCTACACCTTC
CDR3: CASSRGGEGYGYTF
size: NA
D: NA
J: TRBJ1-2
V: TRBV5-1

DNA: TGTGCCAGCAGTCCTCGGACAGGGATTTATGGCTACACCTTC
CDR3: CASSPRTGIYGYTF
size: NA
D: TRBD1
J: TRBJ1-2
V: TRBV6-5

DNA: TGCGCCAGCAGCCATATAATACAGGGGGGCTCCTACGAGCAGTACTTC
CDR3: CASSHIIQGGSYEQYF
size: once
D: TRBD1
J: TRBJ2-7
V: TRBV4-1

DNA: TGTGCCAGCAGCTTGTGGGACAGCTATGGCTACACCTTC
CDR3: CASSLWDSYGYTF
size: NA
D: TRBD1
J: TRBJ1-2
V: TRBV11-1

DNA: TGTGCCAGCAGCCCCCCAACAGGGCACGGCTTCTTC
CDR3: CASSPPTGHGFF
size: NA
D: NA
J: TRBJ2-1
V: TRBV28

DNA: TGTGCCAGCAGCCGCGAGGGACTAGCGGCCTACAATGAGCAGTTCTTC
CDR3: CASSREGLAAYNEQFF
size: NA
D: TRBD2
J: TRBJ2-1
V: TRBV11-1

DNA: TGCAGCGTTGACAGGGGAGAGGGCTATGGCTACACCTTC
CDR3: CSVDRGEGYGYTF
size: NA
D: NA
J: TRBJ1-2
V: TRBV29-1

DNA: TGTGCCAGCAGCCAAGAGGCACAGGTCAGGGGCGAGCAGTACTTC
CDR3: CASSQEAQVRGEQYF
size: few
D: NA
J: TRBJ2-7
V: TRBV4-2

DNA: TGTGCCAGCACTCAGGCTGCCTACGAGCAGTACTTC
CDR3: CASTQAAYEQYF
size: few
D: NA
J: TRBJ2-7
V: TRBV7-2

DNA: TGTGCCACCAGCAAGGACAGTCAGGGTAATTCACCCCTCCACTTT
CDR3: CATSKDSQGNSPLHF
size: NA
D: NA
J: TRBJ1-6
V: TRBV15

DNA: TGTGCCAGCGGGTGGGGAGGGAACACTGAAGCTTTCTTT
CDR3: CASGWGGNTEAFF
size: NA
D: NA
J: TRBJ1-1
V: TRBV7-2

DNA: TGCAGCGTTTCCGGGACTCCCAGTGGGCTACGGAATGAGCAGTTCTTC
CDR3: CSVSGTPSGLRNEQFF
size: once
D: NA
J: TRBJ2-1
V: TRBV29-1

DNA: TGTGCCAGCAGCTTCTTTTCGGGCACTGAAGCTTTCTTT
CDR3: CASSFFSGTEAFF
size: NA
D: NA
J: TRBJ1-1
V: TRBV11-2

DNA: TGTGCCAGCAGTGATCAAACAGGGAACTATGGCTACACCTTC
CDR3: CASSDQTGNYGYTF
size: NA
D: NA
J: TRBJ1-2
V: TRBV6-1

DNA: TGCGCCAGCAGCCTTGGACAGGACAACGAGCAGTACTTC
CDR3: CASSLGQDNEQYF
size: NA
D: TRBD1
J: TRBJ2-7
V: TRBV4-1

DNA: TGTGCCAGCAGCCAAGGGTCACAGTTAGGCTACACCTTC
CDR3: CASSQGSQLGYTF
size: NA
D: NA
J: TRBJ1-2
V: TRBV4-2

DNA: TGCGCCAGCAGCTTGGCCAGGCCAGGGGACATTCAGTACTTC
CDR3: CASSLARPGDIQYF
size: NA
D: NA
J: TRBJ2-4
V: TRBV5-1

DNA: TGTGCCAGCAGCCCAAGAGCTGGACAGGGGGGAGGCGGGGAGCTGTTTTTT
CDR3: CASSPRAGQGGGGELFF
size: NA
D: TRBD1
J: TRBJ2-2
V: TRBV5-6

DNA: TGTGCCAGTAGTCTCAAACCGGGTCTGTCCTATGGCTACACCTTC
CDR3: CASSLKPGLSYGYTF
size: NA
D: NA
J: TRBJ1-2
V: TRBV19

DNA: TGTGCCAGCAGTTCACTAGCGGGAGAAGAGACCCAGTACTTC
CDR3: CASSSLAGEETQYF
size: few
D: TRBD2
J: TRBJ2-5
V: TRBV28

DNA: TGCGCCAGCAGCCAAGAAACTAGCTTGAACCAAGAGACCCAGTACTTC
CDR3: CASSQETSLNQETQYF
size: NA
D: NA
J: TRBJ2-5
V: TRBV4-1

DNA: TGTGCCAGCAGCGTAAGGGGTTATGGTGAGCAGTTCTTC
CDR3: CASSVRGYGEQFF
size: NA
D: NA
J: TRBJ2-1
V: TRBV9